This T cell receptor (beta chain) was recovered during a study of cytomegalovirus exposure and HLA in healthy donors. Study outcomes and limitations: V- and J-gene trimming of TCR beta was linked (in a later analysis) to a missense DCLRE1C variant. Accurate prediction of HLA-A and HLA-B alleles (for most subjects) was reportedly achieved from TCR beta sequences.

The PCR contained 60 Vbeta and 13 Jbeta primers. The protocol was immunoSEQ multiplex PCR, while the TCRdb copy is restricted to in-frame clones and leaves out a portion. The top ten clones hold approximately 1.2% of a sample with fewer than 150,000 clones, over 75% of them seen once. Only one count was recorded for this clone. Its antigen remains unidentified. The V end lost 6 bases, the J end lost 4 bases, and 12 bases lay between the germline ends. CDR1 and CDR2 from the germline V gene are SGHAT and FQNNGV. The CDR3 contains 13 residues. The V call is TRBV11-2, the J call TRBJ1-2; D gene uncertain. This clonotype was obtained from a man between 50 and 59 years old in good health and CMV-seronegative. What was sequenced was PBMCs. The DNA of the CDR3 is TGTGCCAGCAGTCAGGATCTGAGCTATGGCTACACCTTC. It yields the protein CASSQDLSYGYTF.